This T cell receptor (beta chain) comes out of a study of cytomegalovirus exposure and HLA in healthy donors. Study-level information: Samples from HLA-typed donors yielded about 85 million unique TCRs in an early data release.

Details on this clone: Its antigen is undetermined.

V was pared by 4 bases and J by 3 bases, with 6 bases of the junction left unmatched. This CDR3 comprises 14 residues. The germline V gene encodes CDR1 SGHRS and CDR2 YFSETQ. Researchers ran the PCR with 60 Vbeta and 13 Jbeta primers. Clones were sequenced by immunoSEQ multiplex PCR, and TCRdb holds only the in-frame ones, with some missing. The data contain around 220,000 clones, about 74% of them singletons. Study results and caveats: According to the study, roughly 160 TCR beta chains were cytomegalovirus-associated.

The J gene is TRBJ2-5, the V gene TRBV5-1; 7 bases line up with TRBD1. The sequenced sample was PBMCs. This TCR came from a woman aged 25 to 45 in good health and CMV-seronegative. The CDR3 reads CASSGTGVEETQYF. The CDR3 DNA follows: TGCGCCAGCAGCGGAACAGGGGTAGAAGAGACCCAGTACTTC. The whole variable domain, filled in from reference TRBV5-1 and TRBJ2-5, reads KAGVTQTPRYLIKTRGQQVTLSCSPISGHRSVSWYQQTPGQGLQFLFEYFSETQRNKGNFPGRFSGRQFSNSRSEMNVSTLELGDSALYLCASSGTGVEETQYFGPGTRLLVL.